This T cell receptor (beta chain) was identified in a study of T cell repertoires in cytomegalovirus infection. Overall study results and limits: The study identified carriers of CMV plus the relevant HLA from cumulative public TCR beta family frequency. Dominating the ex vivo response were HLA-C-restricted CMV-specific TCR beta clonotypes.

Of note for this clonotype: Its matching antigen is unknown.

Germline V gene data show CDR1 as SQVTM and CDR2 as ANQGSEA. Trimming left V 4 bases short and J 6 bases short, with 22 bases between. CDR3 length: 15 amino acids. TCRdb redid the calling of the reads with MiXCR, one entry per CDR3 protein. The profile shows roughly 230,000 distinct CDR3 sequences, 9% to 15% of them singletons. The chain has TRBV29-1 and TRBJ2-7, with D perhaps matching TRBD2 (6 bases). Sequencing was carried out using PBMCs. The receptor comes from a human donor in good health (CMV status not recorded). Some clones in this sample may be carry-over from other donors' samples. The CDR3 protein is CSVGSSGLTQGEQYF. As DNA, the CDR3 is TGCAGCGTTGGGTCCTCCGGACTAACACAAGGCGAGCAGTACTTC.